These T cell receptor beta chains were read from a single sample in a study of control samples from healthy donors and cancer patients. The data were produced by immunoSEQ multiplex PCR, yet TCRdb's version contains in-frame clones alone and is incomplete. The sample records some 80,000 clones, about 87% being singletons. The sample was PBMCs. The receptor set was obtained from a woman aged 60-75 years with head and neck cancer. Both conserved end residues are part of each CDR3. Each record gives: J gene, D gene, V gene, clone size, CDR3 DNA, CDR3 protein. The D gene is left open where the match is weak. Expanded clones are given a class, and other clones once, few, many or no size at all.

j_call: TRBJ2-3
d_call: TRBD2
v_call: TRBV11-2
clone_size: -
cdr3_nt: TGTGCCAGCAGCTTAGACTCGAGAGGGAGGGCTGATACGCAGTATTTT
cdr3_aa: CASSLDSRGRADTQYF

j_call: TRBJ2-1
d_call: -
v_call: TRBV7-2
clone_size: -
cdr3_nt: TGTGCCAGCAGCCCTCAGGGGAGCTCCTACAATGAGCAGTTCTTC
cdr3_aa: CASSPQGSSYNEQFF

j_call: TRBJ2-1
d_call: -
v_call: TRBV14
clone_size: -
cdr3_nt: TGTGCCAGCAGCCACCTAGGCTATGGCTCCTACAATGAGCAGTTCTTC
cdr3_aa: CASSHLGYGSYNEQFF

j_call: TRBJ2-2
d_call: TRBD1
v_call: TRBV6-2/TRBV6-3
clone_size: -
cdr3_nt: TGTGCCAGCAGCCCTCTCCGGACAGGGGGCACCGGGGAGCTGTTTTTT
cdr3_aa: CASSPLRTGGTGELFF

j_call: TRBJ2-3
d_call: -
v_call: TRBV15
clone_size: -
cdr3_nt: TGTGCCACCAGCAGAGATTTACCAGATACGCAGTATTTT
cdr3_aa: CATSRDLPDTQYF

j_call: TRBJ2-3
d_call: -
v_call: TRBV4-3
clone_size: -
cdr3_nt: TGCGCCAGCAGCCAAGATGCGGGCGGAAACACAGATACGCAGTATTTT
cdr3_aa: CASSQDAGGNTDTQYF

j_call: TRBJ2-1
d_call: -
v_call: TRBV19
clone_size: -
cdr3_nt: TGTGCCAGTAGTATATTACCCCCCTCCCCTCACGGTTCCTACAATGAGCAGTTCTTC
cdr3_aa: CASSILPPSPHGSYNEQFF

j_call: TRBJ2-7
d_call: TRBD1
v_call: TRBV11-2
clone_size: -
cdr3_nt: TGTGCCAGCAGCTCGTGGACAGGGAGTTCCGAGCAGTACTTC
cdr3_aa: CASSSWTGSSEQYF

j_call: TRBJ1-5
d_call: -
v_call: TRBV7-2
clone_size: -
cdr3_nt: TGTGCCAGCAGCCGGGAGGGTACGACACAGCCCCAGCATTTT
cdr3_aa: CASSREGTTQPQHF

j_call: TRBJ2-2
d_call: -
v_call: TRBV10-1
clone_size: -
cdr3_nt: TGCGCCAGCAGCCGGGGCCCAGGTAGGGTATTAGGCACCGGGGAGCTGTTTTTT
cdr3_aa: CASSRGPGRVLGTGELFF

j_call: TRBJ2-5
d_call: -
v_call: TRBV7-2
clone_size: -
cdr3_nt: TGTGCCAGCAGCGCCTCGGTCGGTGGAGAGACCCAGTACTTC
cdr3_aa: CASSASVGGETQYF

j_call: TRBJ1-4
d_call: -
v_call: TRBV12-3/TRBV12-4
clone_size: -
cdr3_nt: TGTGCCAGCAGTTTTTTCGGTTCGCGGAAACTGTTTTTT
cdr3_aa: CASSFFGSRKLFF

j_call: TRBJ2-5
d_call: -
v_call: TRBV10-3
clone_size: -
cdr3_nt: TGTGCCATCAGCCGGGACTCTAACGCGGAGACCCAGTACTTC
cdr3_aa: CAISRDSNAETQYF

j_call: TRBJ2-3
d_call: -
v_call: TRBV28
clone_size: few
cdr3_nt: TGTGCCAGCAGTGGGGCCGGGACCGGCACAGATACGCAGTATTTT
cdr3_aa: CASSGAGTGTDTQYF

j_call: TRBJ2-1
d_call: TRBD2
v_call: TRBV6-5
clone_size: -
cdr3_nt: TGTGCCAGCAGTTACCAGCGGGAGGGCAGGGAGCAGTTCTTC
cdr3_aa: CASSYQREGREQFF

j_call: TRBJ2-2
d_call: TRBD1
v_call: TRBV10-1
clone_size: -
cdr3_nt: TGCGCCAGCAGTAGGGACAGGGCGAACACCGGGGAGCTGTTTTTT
cdr3_aa: CASSRDRANTGELFF

j_call: TRBJ1-3
d_call: -
v_call: TRBV5-1
clone_size: few
cdr3_nt: TGCGCCAGCAGCCTAAGGGGGATAGCTTCTGGAAACACCATATATTTT
cdr3_aa: CASSLRGIASGNTIYF

j_call: TRBJ2-7
d_call: TRBD2
v_call: TRBV5-1
clone_size: -
cdr3_nt: TGCGCCAGCAGCTTGGCAGGGACTAGCGGATTCTACGAGCAGTACTTC
cdr3_aa: CASSLAGTSGFYEQYF

j_call: TRBJ2-5
d_call: -
v_call: TRBV24-1
clone_size: -
cdr3_nt: TGTGCCACCAGTGAGCGGCAGACCCAGTACTTC
cdr3_aa: CATSERQTQYF

j_call: TRBJ2-5
d_call: -
v_call: TRBV27
clone_size: -
cdr3_nt: TGTGCCAGCAGTACAAGCCTGAAGTTGGGACAAGAGACCCAGTACTTC
cdr3_aa: CASSTSLKLGQETQYF

j_call: TRBJ1-1
d_call: -
v_call: TRBV18
clone_size: -
cdr3_nt: TGTGCCAGCTCACCACTAACTGGGAAGGGTACTGAAGCTTTCTTT
cdr3_aa: CASSPLTGKGTEAFF

j_call: TRBJ1-4
d_call: TRBD1
v_call: TRBV5-1
clone_size: -
cdr3_nt: TGCGCCAGCAGCGGGGGACAGGATGAAAAACTGTTTTTT
cdr3_aa: CASSGGQDEKLFF

j_call: TRBJ2-2
d_call: TRBD2
v_call: TRBV28
clone_size: -
cdr3_nt: TGTGCCAGCAGTTTATTTGGTAGCGGGAGCACCGGGGAGCTGTTTTTT
cdr3_aa: CASSLFGSGSTGELFF

j_call: TRBJ1-1
d_call: -
v_call: TRBV11-2
clone_size: once
cdr3_nt: TGTGCCAGCAGCTTATTTGCGACGGGGATCACTGAAGCTTTCTTT
cdr3_aa: CASSLFATGITEAFF

j_call: TRBJ2-7
d_call: TRBD2
v_call: TRBV24-1
clone_size: -
cdr3_nt: TGTGCCACCCGCGCCGGGACTAGCGTACTATACGAGCAGTACTTC
cdr3_aa: CATRAGTSVLYEQYF

j_call: TRBJ1-2
d_call: -
v_call: TRBV28
clone_size: -
cdr3_nt: TGTGCCAGCAGTCCAAGACGGGTAGACTATGGCTACACCTTC
cdr3_aa: CASSPRRVDYGYTF

j_call: TRBJ2-7
d_call: -
v_call: TRBV2
clone_size: -
cdr3_nt: TGTGCCAGCAGTGAACAGGGGTCCCAATACGAGCAGTACTTC
cdr3_aa: CASSEQGSQYEQYF

j_call: TRBJ2-6
d_call: -
v_call: TRBV19
clone_size: few
cdr3_nt: TGTGCCAGTAAAGGGACAAGAATGTCAGGGGCCAACGTCCTGACTTTC
cdr3_aa: CASKGTRMSGANVLTF

j_call: TRBJ2-3
d_call: TRBD2
v_call: TRBV29-1
clone_size: -
cdr3_nt: TGCAGCTACGTAGGGCGGGAGTATAATACAGATACGCAGTATTTT
cdr3_aa: CSYVGREYNTDTQYF

j_call: TRBJ1-1
d_call: -
v_call: TRBV23-1
clone_size: -
cdr3_nt: TGCGCCAGCAGTCAATCGGACAAGCTGGAGGTAATCTGTGAAGCTTTCTTT
cdr3_aa: CASSQSDKLEVICEAFF

j_call: TRBJ2-7
d_call: TRBD1
v_call: TRBV5-4
clone_size: -
cdr3_nt: TGTGCCAGCAGCTTGGGACAGGGAAGGAACGAGCAGTACTTC
cdr3_aa: CASSLGQGRNEQYF